This T cell receptor beta chain came from a study of cytotoxic CD8 clonotypes in ibrutinib-treated CLL. Whole-study context: Responses comprised around 24 partial and 2 complete; at median roughly 64 months, about 14 remained remitted and roughly 12 progressed.

Germline V gives CDR1 MNHEY, CDR2 SVGAGI. This CDR3 comprises 16 residues. The junction had 4 bases not matched to a gene; V was cut back by 0 bases and J by 4 bases. Findings and caveats of the study: Ibrutinib response saw clonality rise, and progression saw it return toward baseline.

Concerning this clone: Its cognate antigen is unknown.

Clones were sequenced by immunoSEQ multiplex PCR, and TCRdb holds only the in-frame ones, with some missing. The table shows about 84,000 clones, with just over 85% occurring only once. The source material was PBMCs, sampled before ibrutinib treatment. The TCR comes from a human donor with chronic lymphocytic leukemia. The chain has TRBV6-5 and TRBJ2-2; TRBD2 matches at 8 bases. The CDR3 DNA follows: TGTGCCAGCAGTTACTCGGCGGGAGGCGGCACCGGGGAGCTGTTTTTT. Amino acid sequence: CASSYSAGGGTGELFF.